The source of this T cell receptor (beta chain) is a study of control samples from healthy donors and cancer patients. Data came from immunoSEQ multiplex PCR; TCRdb stores just in-frame clones and leaves some out. The table includes 120,000 to 150,000 clones, about 88% detected once. CDR1 and CDR2 (germline): SGDLS, YYNGEE. The CDR3 has 15 residues. With 4 bases clipped from V and 6 bases from J, the junction kept 8 bases outside the gene matches. Source material: blood. The chain is built from TRBV9 and TRBJ1-1; 11 nucleotides line up with TRBD1. This clonotype was obtained from a woman in her twenties or thirties in good health. The CDR3 DNA sequence: TGTGCCAGCAGCAACCGGGACAGGGGGAAGGCTGAAGCTTTCTTT. This encodes CASSNRDRGKAEAFF.